Listed here are 18 T cell receptor beta chains from one sample, sequenced in a study of tumor-infiltrating lymphocytes in primary liver carcinoma (dated by TCRdb to 2015 to 2018). Total RNA and DNA were co-extracted without cell sorting from approximately 20-30 mg of bulk tissue using the AllPrep DNA/RNA mini kit. Data came from an Illumina HiSeq 2500. Using a constant-region primer and ProtoScript II reverse transcriptase, TCRbeta-specific cDNA was reverse-transcribed from approximately 0.5 ug total RNA. Three nested multiplex PCR rounds, following a slightly modified ARM-PCR procedure, were used to build the TCRbeta libraries. Each of the first two PCR rounds ran for approximately 10 cycles using multiplex TRBV1-TRBV30 forward primers together with a Cbeta reverse primer. The public reads were reanalyzed by TCRdb: fastp trimming at Q25, MiXCR alignment, in-frame beta chains only. For every CDR3 protein sequence, its rows merge into one entry that carries the most common genes and DNA. The sample contains 95,000 to 150,000 distinct CDR3 sequences, approximately 68% of them found a single time. The ten most abundant clones make up roughly 8.1% of the sample.

Source material: tumor-adjacent normal liver tissue. The receptors shown here come from a woman aged 60-75 years with primary liver carcinoma and hepatitis B virus infection.

This clonotype was recorded only once. Germline is not matched at one junction end, which may reflect a read error. The rearrangement links TRBV11-1 to TRBJ2-1, with D perhaps TRBD1 (6 bases). Germline V lookup: CDR1 SGHAT, CDR2 FQDESV (reference sequence). This CDR3 region has 15 residues. The CDR3 protein is CASSITGTPYNEQIF. The CDR3 DNA sequence: TGTGCCAGCAGCATAACAGGGACACCTTACAATGAGCAGATCTTC.

Concerning this clonotype itself: Sequence at one end of the junction differs from germline and may be a read error. The chain carries TRBV28 and TRBJ2-3; no reliable D call. Per the germline V gene, CDR1 is MDHEN and CDR2 is SYDVKM. The CDR3 runs 16 residues. The CDR3 DNA reads TGTGCCAGCAGTTTGTCTGGAGACACTCCCACAGATACACAGTATTTT. It encodes CASSLSGDTPTDTQYF.

DNA for the CDR3: TGTGCCAGCAACGAGGGGACAGGGAAGCAGTACTTC. Protein: CASNEGTGKQYF. The rearrangement links TRBV5-6 to TRBJ2-7; TRBD1 matches at 9 bases. Unmatched junction bases numbered 6, after V lost 6 bases and J lost 8 bases. This CDR3 region has 12 residues. Germline V gives CDR1 SGHDT, CDR2 YYEEEE.

This clonotype was picked up one time. A single base separates this from a much larger clone, so it may be a read error. No conserved phenylalanine or tryptophan is present at the end of the CDR3, so a read error is the likely explanation. The chain couples TRBV6-1 to TRBJ2-3; no reliable D call. Trimming pared 5 bases from V and 4 bases from J, leaving 13 bases between. The CDR3 length is 14 residues. Per germline, CDR1 MNHNS and CDR2 SASEGT. DNA of the CDR3: TGTGCCAGCAGTAGACTCCATACCTCAGATACGCAGTATTTG. It encodes CASSRLHTSDTQYL.

This clonotype showed up many times. The rearrangement links TRBV5-6 to TRBJ2-1; TRBD2 aligns across 7 bases. In germline, CDR1 is SGHDT, CDR2 YYEEEE. J lost 4 bases, V lost 2 bases, and 12 bases had no gene match. The CDR3 length is 17 residues. The CDR3: CASSLSRGRYPYNEQFF. As DNA, the CDR3 is TGTGCCAGCAGCTTATCTCGCGGGAGATACCCTTACAATGAGCAGTTCTTC.

This clonotype was seen only once. The chain joins TRBV7-8 to TRBJ2-3; no clear D. Germline lookup yields CDR1 SGHVS and CDR2 FQNEAQ. Trimming pared 1 base from V and 6 bases from J, leaving 17 bases between. CDR3 size: 16 residues. DNA of the CDR3: TGTGCCAGCAGCTTAGGGACGCCATCTCGAACTGATACGCAGTATTTT. This codes for CASSLGTPSRTDTQYF.

With regard to this clonotype: Possible read error: a much larger clone is one base away. V and J are TRBV7-9 and TRBJ1-1; tentative D call: TRBD1 (5 bases). Germline V CDR1 and CDR2: SEHNR, FQNEAQ (reference sequence). CDR3 size: 12 residues. V was clipped by 2 bases and J by 9 bases, with 10 bases between them. The CDR3, as DNA: TGTGCCAGCAGCTTAACAGGTCAGCAAGCTTTCTTT. It is translated as CASSLTGQQAFF.

The V call is TRBV6-6, the J call TRBJ2-3; 9 bases map to TRBD1. The germline V gene has CDR1 MNHNY and CDR2 SVGAGI (reference sequence). The CDR3 runs to 15 residues. The J segment lost 3 bases and the V segment lost 7 bases, leaving 8 bases of the junction unmatched. CDR3 sequence: CASNTLGQGTDTQYF. The CDR3 coding sequence is TGTGCCAGCAATACCCTGGGACAGGGAACAGATACGCAGTATTTT.

As to this clonotype: Relative to the germline gene, one junction end is altered; a read error may explain this. The gene calls are TRBV6-4 and TRBJ2-1; D not certain. CDR1 and CDR2 from the germline V gene are MRHNA and SNTAGT. The CDR3 is 13 amino acids. CDR3: CANSPDSYNEEFF. CDR3 bases: TGTGCCAACAGTCCCGACTCATACAATGAGGAGTTCTTC.

The rearrangement uses TRBV7-9 and TRBJ2-5; D might be TRBD1 (6 bases). The V and J ends lost 5 bases and 3 bases respectively, with 10 bases between them. The CDR3 sequence is 13 residues long. Germline CDR1 and CDR2: SEHNR and FQNEAQ (reference sequence). The CDR3 region has the DNA TGTGCCAGCAGCAGGGCAGGGGAAGAGACCCAGTACTTC. Translation: CASSRAGEETQYF.

Concerning this clonotype itself: Because the CDR3 is missing its conserved closing phenylalanine or tryptophan, this is likely a read error. V and J are TRBV2 and TRBJ2-2; unclear D gene. In germline, CDR1 is SNHLY, CDR2 FYNNEI. The CDR3 spans 13 residues. The V gene lost 11 bases and the J gene lost 0 bases, with 10 bases spanning the gap. CDR3 sequence: CARAYANTGELFS. The CDR3 DNA follows: TGTGCCCGCGCGTATGCGAACACCGGGGAGCTGTTTTCT.

Worth noting for this clonotype: This could be a read error, since a much larger clone is one nucleotide away. The CDR3 DNA sequence: TGTACCAGCAGCGTAGTACAGGACGCAAACACTGAAGCTTTCTTT. Encoded protein: CTSSVVQDANTEAFF. This sequence joins TRBV9 and TRBJ1-1; maybe TRBD1 (5 bases). The CDR3 contains 15 residues. Germline V gene data show CDR1 as SGDLS and CDR2 as YYNGEE.

The chain combines TRBV5-1 with TRBJ2-5, with a possible D match to TRBD2 (5 bases). This CDR3 has 15 amino acids. V was trimmed by 4 bases and J by 4 bases, leaving 17 bases between them. Germline-derived CDR1 and CDR2 are SGHRS and YFSETQ. Here the CDR3 DNA reads TGCGCCAGCAGCGTTGGAAACGGGGTAAGAGAGACCCAGTACTTC. This encodes CASSVGNGVRETQYF.

This clonotype was counted once. It is likely a read error, because the conserved phenylalanine at the end of the CDR3 is missing. The chain uses TRBV30 and TRBJ1-1; D remains ambiguous. Germline CDR1 and CDR2: GTSNPN and SVGIG (reference sequence). With 0 bases removed from V and 11 bases from J, the gap between germline ends came to 10 bases. The CDR3 is 11 amino acids. Here the CDR3 DNA reads TGTGCCTGGAGTGTGAGGGATGAGGCTTTCCTT. This sequence encodes CAWSVRDEAFL.

On this clonotype itself: Since a much larger clone is just one base distant, this may be a read error. The gene calls are TRBV6-4 and TRBJ2-7; D possibly matches TRBD1 or TRBD2 (5 bases each). V was cut by 9 bases and J by 6 bases, with 18 bases left in between. Germline-derived CDR1 and CDR2 are MRHNA and SNTAGT. CDR3 length: 13 residues. In DNA form, the CDR3 reads TGTGCCAGAGGGGAGCGGAAGGGTACCGAGCAGTACTTC. This gives the protein CARGERKGTEQYF.

The rearrangement links TRBV11-2 to TRBJ1-1; D is unresolved. V lost 0 bases, J lost 0 bases, and 8 bases lay in between. CDR1 is SGHAT and CDR2 is FQNNGV in the germline V gene. This CDR3 is built from 15 residues. CDR3: CASSLEGEMNTEAFF. CDR3 coding DNA: TGTGCCAGCAGCTTAGAGGGCGAGATGAACACTGAAGCTTTCTTT.

This rearrangement joins TRBV7-8 to TRBJ1-5; perhaps TRBD1 as D (5 bases). Germline lookup yields CDR1 SGHVS and CDR2 FQNEAQ. The CDR3 length is 15 residues. The V end lost 11 bases, the J end lost 7 bases, and 24 bases lay between the germline ends. DNA of the CDR3: TGTGCCGGTAGCTTATCAGGGCAGATTTCCCAGCCCCAGCATTTT. It is translated as CAGSLSGQISQPQHF.

Regarding this clonotype: The junction does not match germline at one end; this may be a read error. The CDR3 sequence is CASSLEFGGTRYF. The CDR3 DNA reads TGCGCCAGCAGCTTGGAGTTTGGGGGTACGCGGTATTTT. The genes are TRBV5-1 and TRBJ2-3; tentatively, D is TRBD1 or TRBD2 (5 bases each). Germline assignment: CDR1 SGHRS and CDR2 YFSETQ. The CDR3 is 13 residues long.